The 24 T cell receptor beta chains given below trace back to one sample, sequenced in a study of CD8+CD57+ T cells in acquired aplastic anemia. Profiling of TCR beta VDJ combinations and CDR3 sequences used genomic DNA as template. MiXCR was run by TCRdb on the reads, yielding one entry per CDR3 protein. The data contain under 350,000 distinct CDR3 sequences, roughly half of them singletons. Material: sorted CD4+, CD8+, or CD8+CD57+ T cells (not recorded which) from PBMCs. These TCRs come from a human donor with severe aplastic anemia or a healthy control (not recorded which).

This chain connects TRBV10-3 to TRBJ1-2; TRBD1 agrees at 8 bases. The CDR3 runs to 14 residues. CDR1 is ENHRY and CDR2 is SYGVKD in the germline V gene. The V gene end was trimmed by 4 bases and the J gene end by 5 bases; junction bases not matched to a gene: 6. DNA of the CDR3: TGTGCCATCAGTGGGACAGGGACCTCGTATGGCTACACCTTC. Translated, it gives CAISGTGTSYGYTF.

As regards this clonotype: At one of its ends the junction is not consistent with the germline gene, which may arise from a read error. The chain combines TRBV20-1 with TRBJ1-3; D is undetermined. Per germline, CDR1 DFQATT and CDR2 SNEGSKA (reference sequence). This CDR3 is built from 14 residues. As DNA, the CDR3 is TGCAGCGCTAGAGATGTTTTCGGTGGAAACACCATATATTTT. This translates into CSARDVFGGNTIYF.

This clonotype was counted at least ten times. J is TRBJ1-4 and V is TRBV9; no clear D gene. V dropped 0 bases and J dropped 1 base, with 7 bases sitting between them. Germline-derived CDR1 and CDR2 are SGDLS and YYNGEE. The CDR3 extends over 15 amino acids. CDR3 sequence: CASSVAGLTNEKLFF. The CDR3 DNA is TGTGCCAGCAGCGTAGCGGGGTTAACTAATGAAAAACTGTTTTTT.

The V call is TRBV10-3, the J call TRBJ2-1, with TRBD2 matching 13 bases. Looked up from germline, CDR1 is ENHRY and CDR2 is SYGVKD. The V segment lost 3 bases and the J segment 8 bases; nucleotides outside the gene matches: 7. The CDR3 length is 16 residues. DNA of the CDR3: TGTGCCATCAGTGATCCGACTAGCGGGAGGAGTTATGAGCAGTTCTTC. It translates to CAISDPTSGRSYEQFF.

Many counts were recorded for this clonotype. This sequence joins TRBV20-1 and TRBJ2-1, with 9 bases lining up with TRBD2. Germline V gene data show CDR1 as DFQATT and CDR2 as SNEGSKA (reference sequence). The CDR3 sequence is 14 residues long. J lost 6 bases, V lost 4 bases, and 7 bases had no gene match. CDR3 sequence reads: CSATGTSISNEQFF. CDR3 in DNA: TGCAGTGCTACCGGGACTAGCATATCCAATGAGCAGTTCTTC.

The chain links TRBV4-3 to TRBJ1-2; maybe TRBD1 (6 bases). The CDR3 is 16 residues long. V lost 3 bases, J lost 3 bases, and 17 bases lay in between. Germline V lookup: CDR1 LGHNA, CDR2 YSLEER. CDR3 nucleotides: TGCGCCAGCAGCCACTGGGCTAGGACAGAAGACTATGGCTACACCTTC. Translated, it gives CASSHWARTEDYGYTF.

The CDR3 DNA reads TGTGCCAGCTACAACCCTGACGGGAACACCGGGGAGCTGTTTTTT. Encoded protein: CASYNPDGNTGELFF. The V call is TRBV27, the J call TRBJ2-2; D not resolved. This CDR3 has 15 amino acids. Germline CDR1 and CDR2: MNHEY and SMNVEV (reference sequence). Trimming removed 8 bases from V and 1 base from J, with 14 bases in between.

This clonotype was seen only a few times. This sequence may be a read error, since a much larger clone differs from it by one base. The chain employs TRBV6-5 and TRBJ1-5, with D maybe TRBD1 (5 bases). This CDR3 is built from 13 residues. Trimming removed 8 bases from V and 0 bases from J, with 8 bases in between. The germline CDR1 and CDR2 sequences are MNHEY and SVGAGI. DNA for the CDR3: TGTGCCAGCGGGGGGAATAGCAATCAGCCCCAGCATTTT. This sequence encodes CASGGNSNQPQHF.

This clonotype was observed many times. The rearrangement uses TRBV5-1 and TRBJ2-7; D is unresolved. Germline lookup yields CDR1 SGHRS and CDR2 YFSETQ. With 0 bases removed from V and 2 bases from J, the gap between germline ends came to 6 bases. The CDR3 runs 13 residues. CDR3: CASSLESAYEQYF. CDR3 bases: TGCGCCAGCAGCTTGGAGAGCGCCTACGAGCAGTACTTC.

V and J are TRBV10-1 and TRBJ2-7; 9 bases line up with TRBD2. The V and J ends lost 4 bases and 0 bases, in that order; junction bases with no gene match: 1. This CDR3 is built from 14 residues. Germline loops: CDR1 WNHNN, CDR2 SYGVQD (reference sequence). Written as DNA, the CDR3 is TGCGCCAGCAGTGCTAGCGGGAACTCCTACGAGCAGTACTTC. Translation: CASSASGNSYEQYF.

The CDR3 coding sequence is TGTGCCAGCAGCTTACCAGGGGGCTCCTACGAGCAGTACTTC. Its translation: CASSLPGGSYEQYF. The rearrangement joins TRBV7-3 to TRBJ2-7; 7 bases map to TRBD1. V dropped 2 bases and J dropped 0; count of bases not matched to a gene: 1. CDR3 length equals 14 residues. The germline V gene has CDR1 SGHTA and CDR2 FQGTGA.

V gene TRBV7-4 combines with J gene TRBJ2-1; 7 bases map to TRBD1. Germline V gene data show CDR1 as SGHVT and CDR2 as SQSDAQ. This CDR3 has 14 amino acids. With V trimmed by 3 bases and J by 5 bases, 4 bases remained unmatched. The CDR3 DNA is TGTGCCAGCAGCTTGAGGCAGGGGGACAATGAGCAGTTCTTC. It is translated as CASSLRQGDNEQFF.

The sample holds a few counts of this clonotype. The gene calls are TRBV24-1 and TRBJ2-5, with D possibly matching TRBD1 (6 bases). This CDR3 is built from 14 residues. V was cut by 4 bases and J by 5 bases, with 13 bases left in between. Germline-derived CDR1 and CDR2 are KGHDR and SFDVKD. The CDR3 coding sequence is TGTGCCACCAGTGACGCCAGGGGAGCGGAGACCCAGTACTTC. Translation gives CATSDARGAETQYF.

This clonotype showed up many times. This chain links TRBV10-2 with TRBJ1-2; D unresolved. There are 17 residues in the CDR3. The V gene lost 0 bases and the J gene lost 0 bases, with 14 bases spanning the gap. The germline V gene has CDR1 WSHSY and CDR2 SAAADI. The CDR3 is CASSESKSRPANYGYTF. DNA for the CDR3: TGCGCCAGCAGTGAGTCAAAGTCCAGGCCTGCTAACTATGGCTACACCTTC.

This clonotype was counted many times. The CDR3, as DNA: TGTGCCAGCACCGGGGGGATGCTCACCGGGGAGCTGTTTTTT. Translated: CASTGGMLTGELFF. This sequence joins TRBV9 and TRBJ2-2; 7 bases match TRBD2. CDR1 and CDR2 from the germline V gene are SGDLS and YYNGEE. J was trimmed by 4 bases and V by 6 bases; bases with no gene match: 6. There are 14 residues in the CDR3.

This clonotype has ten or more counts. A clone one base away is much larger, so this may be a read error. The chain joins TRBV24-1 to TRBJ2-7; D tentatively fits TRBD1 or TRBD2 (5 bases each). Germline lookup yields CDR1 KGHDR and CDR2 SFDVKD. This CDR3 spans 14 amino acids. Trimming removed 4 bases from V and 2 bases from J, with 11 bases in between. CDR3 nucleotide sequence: TGTGCCACCAGTGACACCGGGACCCCCTACGAGCAGTACTTC. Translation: CATSDTGTPYEQYF.

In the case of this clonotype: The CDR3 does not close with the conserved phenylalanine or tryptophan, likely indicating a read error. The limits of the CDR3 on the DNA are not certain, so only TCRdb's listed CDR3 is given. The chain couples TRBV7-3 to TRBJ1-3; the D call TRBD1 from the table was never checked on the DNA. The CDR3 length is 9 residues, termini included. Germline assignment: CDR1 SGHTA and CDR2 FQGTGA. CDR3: CASSLAGGT.

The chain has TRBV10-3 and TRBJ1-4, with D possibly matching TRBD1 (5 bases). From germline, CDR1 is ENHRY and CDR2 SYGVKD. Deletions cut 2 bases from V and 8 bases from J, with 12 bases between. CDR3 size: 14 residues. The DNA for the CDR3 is TGTGCCATCAGTGAGGCTCAGGGATACGAAAAACTGTTTTTT. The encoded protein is CAISEAQGYEKLFF.

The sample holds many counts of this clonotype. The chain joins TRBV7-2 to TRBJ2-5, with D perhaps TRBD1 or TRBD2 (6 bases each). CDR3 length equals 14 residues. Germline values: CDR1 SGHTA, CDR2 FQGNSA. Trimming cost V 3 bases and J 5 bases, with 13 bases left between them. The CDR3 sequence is CASSFLGGRETQYF. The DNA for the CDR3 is TGTGCCAGCAGCTTCCTGGGGGGCCGGGAGACCCAGTACTTC.

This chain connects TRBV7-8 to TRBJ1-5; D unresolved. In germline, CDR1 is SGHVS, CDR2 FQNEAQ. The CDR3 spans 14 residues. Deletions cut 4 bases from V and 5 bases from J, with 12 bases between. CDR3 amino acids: CASSSNIFDQPQHF. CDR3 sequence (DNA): TGTGCCAGCAGCTCCAACATTTTCGATCAGCCCCAGCATTTT.

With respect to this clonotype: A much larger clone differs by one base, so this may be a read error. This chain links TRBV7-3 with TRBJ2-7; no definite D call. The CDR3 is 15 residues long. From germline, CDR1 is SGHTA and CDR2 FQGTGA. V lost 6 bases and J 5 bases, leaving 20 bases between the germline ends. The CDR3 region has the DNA TGTGCCAGCAGTTTATCGTTCGCGACGTCCCACGAGCAGTACTTC. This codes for CASSLSFATSHEQYF. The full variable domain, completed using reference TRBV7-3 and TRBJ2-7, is GAGVSQTPSNKVTEKGKYVELRCDPISGHTALYWYRQSLGQGPEFLIYFQGTGAADDSGLPNDRFFAVRPEGSVSTLKIQRTERGDSAVYLCASSLSFATSHEQYFGPGTRLTVT.

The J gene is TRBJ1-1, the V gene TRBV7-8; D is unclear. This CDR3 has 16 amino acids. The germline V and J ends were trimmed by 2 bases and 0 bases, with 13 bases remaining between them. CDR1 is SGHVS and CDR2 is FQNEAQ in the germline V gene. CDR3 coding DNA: TGTGCCAGCAGCTTAAGGTCGGCGGTTTTGAACACTGAAGCTTTCTTT. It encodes CASSLRSAVLNTEAFF.

DNA of the CDR3: TGCAGTGCCCCGAGCGGCAATCAGCCCCAGCATTTT. It translates to CSAPSGNQPQHF. The rearrangement joins TRBV20-1 to TRBJ1-5; D unresolved. The CDR3 sequence is 12 residues long. Per the germline V gene, CDR1 is DFQATT and CDR2 is SNEGSKA (reference sequence). V shed 6 bases and J shed 2 bases, with 8 bases lying between them.

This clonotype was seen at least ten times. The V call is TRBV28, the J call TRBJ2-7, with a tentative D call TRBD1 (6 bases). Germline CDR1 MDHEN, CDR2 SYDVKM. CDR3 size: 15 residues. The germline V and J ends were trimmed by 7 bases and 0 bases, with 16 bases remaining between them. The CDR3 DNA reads TGTGCCAGCACCCATGGAGGACAGAACTCCTACGAGCAGTACTTC. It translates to CASTHGGQNSYEQYF.